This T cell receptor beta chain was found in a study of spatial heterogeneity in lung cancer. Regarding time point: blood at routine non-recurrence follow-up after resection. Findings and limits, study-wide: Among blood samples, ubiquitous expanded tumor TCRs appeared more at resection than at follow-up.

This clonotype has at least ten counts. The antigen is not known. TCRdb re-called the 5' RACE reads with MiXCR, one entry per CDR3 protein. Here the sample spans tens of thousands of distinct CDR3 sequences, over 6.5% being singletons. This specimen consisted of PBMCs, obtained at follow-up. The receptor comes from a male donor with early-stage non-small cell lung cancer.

CDR3 amino acids: CASSARSDRKTEAFF. CDR3 coding DNA: TGTGCCAGCAGCGCCCGAAGTGACAGGAAAACTGAAGCTTTCTTT. V gene TRBV3-1 combines with J gene TRBJ1-1, with TRBD1 as a possible D gene (6 bases). Germline CDR1 reads LGHDT; CDR2 reads YNNKEL (reference sequence). V lost 5 bases and J lost 5, with 18 bases in between. This CDR3 comprises 15 residues. Full variable domain (missing parts from reference TRBV3-1 and TRBJ1-1): DTAVSQTPKYLVTQMGNDKSIKCEQNLGHDTMYWYKQDSKKFLKIMFSYNNKELIINETVPNRFSPKSPDKAHLNLHINSLELGDSAVYFCASSARSDRKTEAFFGQGTRLTVV.